These 30 T cell receptor beta chains share one sample of origin, sequenced in a study of metastatic and nonmetastatic thyroid tumors. Ahead of thyroid surgery, no patient had received treatment of any kind. TCRdb used MiXCR to call clones anew from the PCR reads. The sample has around 37,000 clones; around 20% are singletons. What was sequenced was blood. These receptors came from a female donor with papillary thyroid cancer or a benign thyroid nodule (not recorded which). Some clones in this sample may be carry-over from other donors' samples.

This clone was seen only a few times. An end of the junction does not agree with germline; a read error may underlie this. This sequence joins TRBV6-1 and TRBJ2-7; D possibly uses TRBD1 or TRBD2 (5 bases each). The germline V gene has CDR1 MNHNS and CDR2 SASEGT. There are 13 residues in the CDR3. CDR3 coding DNA: TGTGCTAGCAGTGTCCCGGGGACCGCCGATCAGTACTTC. Translating gives CASSVPGTADQYF.

This clone appeared many times. The chain carries TRBV9 and TRBJ2-1; 8 bases match TRBD1. Germline CDR1 reads SGDLS; CDR2 reads YYNGEE. After removal of 4 bases from V and 9 bases from J, the junction contained 18 bases not matched to a gene. This CDR3 spans 17 amino acids. The CDR3 coding sequence is TGTGCCAGCAGCCCCAGACTCCATGGCAGACAGGGGATTGAGCAGTTCTTC. Translating it yields CASSPRLHGRQGIEQFF.

The table lists this clone with many counts. An end of the junction does not agree with germline; a read error may underlie this. The rearrangement joins TRBV7-7 to TRBJ2-1; 8 bases agree with TRBD2. CDR1 and CDR2 (germline): SSHAT, FNYEAQ (reference sequence). This CDR3 region has 16 residues. The CDR3 reads CASSLRASGSYNEQFF. In nucleotides, the CDR3 is TGTGCTAGCAGCCTCAGGGCTAGCGGGTCCTACAATGAGCAGTTCTTC.

V gene TRBV5-6 combines with J gene TRBJ2-7; D is possibly TRBD1 (6 bases). The V and J ends lost 4 bases and 2 bases respectively, with 16 bases between them. The CDR3 has 15 residues. Germline V gene lookup returns CDR1 SGHDT and CDR2 YYEEEE. The CDR3 DNA sequence: TGTGCCAGCAGCGTGATGGGGGCCTATCCCTACGAGCAGTACTTC. Protein: CASSVMGAYPYEQYF.

This clone was found many times. This chain uses TRBV11-2 with TRBJ2-1, with 10 nucleotides matching TRBD2. CDR1 SGHAT and CDR2 FQNNGV come from the germline V gene. The CDR3 has 14 amino acids. J lost 7 bases, V lost 5 bases, and 5 bases had no gene match. The CDR3 here is CASSPAGGLNEQFF. The DNA for the CDR3 is TGTGCCAGCAGCCCAGCGGGAGGGTTGAATGAGCAGTTCTTC. The complete variable domain, with remaining parts taken from reference TRBV11-2 and TRBJ2-1, reads EAGVAQSPRYKIIEKRQSVAFWCNPISGHATLYWYQQILGQGPKLLIQFQNNGVVDDSQLPKDRFSAERLKGVDSTLKIQPAKLEDSAVYLCASSPAGGLNEQFFGPGTRLTVL.

This clone was observed many times. This chain links TRBV29-1 with TRBJ2-1; D remains ambiguous. The V gene lost 4 bases and the J gene lost 10 bases, with 17 bases spanning the gap. The CDR3 totals 13 residues. Germline V gives CDR1 SQVTM, CDR2 ANQGSEA. The CDR3 DNA follows: TGCAGCGTTGGGGATTGCGGTGATCTAGAGCAGTTCTTC. Protein product: CSVGDCGDLEQFF.

This clone was detected ten times or more. One end of the junction is discordant with germline, which a read error may explain. This sequence joins TRBV20-1 and TRBJ2-5; TRBD1 might be the D (5 bases). Looked up from germline, CDR1 is DFQATT and CDR2 is SNEGSKA (reference sequence). The CDR3 extends over 14 amino acids. CDR3 nucleotide sequence: TGCAGTGCCAGAGAAAGACAGTGGGGAGAGACCCAGTACTTC. Protein: CSARERQWGETQYF.

There are many counts of this clone. This chain connects TRBV27 to TRBJ1-5; D not certain. The CDR3 is 15 residues long. V was clipped by 0 bases and J by 1 base, with 7 bases between them. The germline V gene has CDR1 MNHEY and CDR2 SMNVEV (reference sequence). CDR3 DNA: TGTGCCAGCAGTTTATCTGGGGTGAGCAATCAGCCCCAGCATTTT. Its translation: CASSLSGVSNQPQHF.

In this sample, this clone turned up many times. The chain is built from TRBV6-2 or TRBV6-3 and TRBJ2-1; tentatively, D is TRBD2 (5 bases). Trimming removed 2 bases from V and 0 bases from J, with 5 bases in between. CDR3 length: 14 amino acids. Germline V CDR1 and CDR2: MNHEY, SVGEGT. This CDR3 reads CASSYGSSYNEQFF. The CDR3, as DNA: TGTGCCAGCAGTTACGGGAGCTCCTACAATGAGCAGTTCTTC.

This clone was seen many times. The chain employs TRBV9 and TRBJ1-6, with D hard to call. Trimming took 1 base from V and 7 from J, leaving 9 bases between them. CDR3 length equals 14 residues. Germline CDR1 SGDLS, CDR2 YYNGEE. The CDR3 DNA follows: TGTGCCAGCAGCGTAAGTCAGCAAAATTCACCCCTCCACTTT. Translating it yields CASSVSQQNSPLHF.

The chain has TRBV11-2 and TRBJ1-4; no firm D call. CDR1 and CDR2 (germline): SGHAT, FQNNGV. Trimming removed 1 base at V and 7 bases at J, with 7 bases between. The CDR3 is 13 residues long. DNA for the CDR3: TGTGCCAGCAGCTTAGGGTTGGTTGAAAAACTGTTTTTT. Residues: CASSLGLVEKLFF.

The rearrangement uses TRBV11-2 and TRBJ2-7, with 11 bases aligning to TRBD2. Germline assignment: CDR1 SGHAT and CDR2 FQNNGV. The J segment lost 1 base and the V segment lost 5 bases, leaving 10 bases of the junction unmatched. This CDR3 is built from 17 residues. DNA for the CDR3: TGTGCCAGCAGCCCAATTAGGACTAGCGGGCCGTCCTACGAGCAGTACTTC. This translates into CASSPIRTSGPSYEQYF.

The table lists this clone with many counts. V usage is TRBV11-2 and J usage is TRBJ2-2; weak D call: TRBD1 (6 bases). Germline V gene sequence: CDR1 SGHAT, CDR2 FQNNGV. Trimming took 8 bases from V and 6 from J, leaving 13 bases between them. The CDR3 spans 13 residues. CDR3 nucleotide sequence: TGTGCCAGCGGCAACAGGGTTCCCGGGGAGCTGTTTTTT. Translated, it gives CASGNRVPGELFF.

This clone appeared many times. The V gene is TRBV11-3, the J gene TRBJ1-1; D gene unclear. V gave up 7 bases and J gave up 0 bases, with 12 bases separating them. The CDR3 is made up of 14 amino acids. Germline CDR1 is SGHNT and CDR2 is YENEEA. The CDR3 sequence is CASTQGRVNTEAFF. The CDR3 coding sequence is TGTGCCAGCACACAAGGGAGGGTGAACACTGAAGCTTTCTTT.

The chain joins TRBV7-9 to TRBJ1-4, with TRBD1 matching over 7 bases. Germline CDR1 is SEHNR and CDR2 is FQNEAQ (reference sequence). This CDR3 contains 15 residues. V dropped 7 bases and J dropped 8; count of bases not matched to a gene: 13. The chain's CDR3 is CASIFCTGVGEKLFF. CDR3 sequence (DNA): TGTGCCAGCATCTTCTGTACAGGGGTAGGGGAAAAACTGTTTTTT. The variable domain in full, with the rest retrieved from reference TRBV7-9 and TRBJ1-4, is DTGVSQNPRHKITKRGQNVTFRCDPISEHNRLYWYRQTLGQGPEFLTYFQNEAQLEKSRLLSDRFSAERPKGSFSTLEIQRTEQGDSAMYLCASIFCTGVGEKLFFGSGTQLSVL.

Ten or more counts support this clone. V gene TRBV5-1 combines with J gene TRBJ2-7; D unresolved. This CDR3 has 14 amino acids. Deletions cut 7 bases from V and 3 bases from J, with 17 bases between. The V gene's germline CDR1 is SGHRS and CDR2 YFSETQ. The CDR3 DNA sequence: TGCGCCAGCGCCCAGGACCGCTCAATCTACGAGCAGTACTTC. Protein product: CASAQDRSIYEQYF. Together with reference TRBV5-1 and TRBJ2-7, the CDR3 gives the full variable domain: KAGVTQTPRYLIKTRGQQVTLSCSPISGHRSVSWYQQTPGQGLQFLFEYFSETQRNKGNFPGRFSGRQFSNSRSEMNVSTLELGDSALYLCASAQDRSIYEQYFGPGTRLTVT.

This clone was observed many times. The chain uses TRBV11-2 and TRBJ2-6; 8 nucleotides match TRBD1. The V segment lost 1 base and the J segment 0 bases; nucleotides outside the gene matches: 5. Germline-derived CDR1 and CDR2 are SGHAT and FQNNGV. The CDR3 runs to 18 residues. The CDR3: CASSLGQGIPSGANVLTF. CDR3 nucleotide sequence: TGTGCCAGCAGCTTAGGACAGGGGATTCCCTCTGGGGCCAACGTCCTGACTTTC.

This clone was counted a few times. At one boundary the junction diverges from the germline segment, which might be a read error. The genes are TRBV6-2 or TRBV6-3 and TRBJ2-6; TRBD1 matches at 8 bases. The CDR3 spans 18 residues. Germline V gene sequence: CDR1 MNHEY, CDR2 SVGEGT. The CDR3 spells CASRVPGTGGAGTNVLTF. Here the CDR3 DNA reads TGTGCCAGCAGAGTCCCTGGGACAGGTGGCGCTGGGACCAACGTCCTGACTTTC.

This clone was found a few times. Because it lacks the conserved phenylalanine or tryptophan at the end, this CDR3 is likely a read error. The chain combines TRBV12-3 or TRBV12-4 with TRBJ2-1, with a weak D call TRBD2 (7 bases). This CDR3 spans 15 amino acids. V was cut by 6 bases and J by 8 bases, with 20 bases left in between. CDR3 in amino acids: CASRWTAGLSDEQFL. CDR3 in DNA: TGTGCCAGCAGGTGGACAGCGGGATTAAGCGATGAGCAGTTCCTC.

This clone was counted ten times or more. J is TRBJ1-6 and V is TRBV25-1; D gene unclear. V lost 0 bases and J lost 7, with 13 bases in between. This CDR3 is built from 16 residues. The germline CDR1 and CDR2 sequences are MGHDK and SYGVNS. The CDR3 region is CASSEYPGPGNSPLHF. The CDR3 DNA reads as TGTGCCAGCAGTGAATACCCCGGACCTGGGAATTCACCCCTCCACTTT.

The V and J genes are TRBV4-3 and TRBJ2-7, with 11 nucleotides matching TRBD1. Germline CDR1 reads LGHNA; CDR2 reads YSLEER. The CDR3 has 16 residues. J lost 6 bases, V lost 4 bases, and 11 bases had no gene match. CDR3 sequence (DNA): TGCGCCAGCAGCCGCGCCCGGGGACAGGGGGTAATCGAGCAGTACTTC. This encodes CASSRARGQGVIEQYF.

Sample share makes this clone medium-sized (0.01 to 0.1%). The chain joins TRBV6-1 to TRBJ1-5; D may be TRBD1 (6 bases). Germline CDR1 and CDR2: MNHNS and SASEGT. The CDR3 is made up of 17 amino acids. The CDR3 loop reads CASATVRGTLGNQPQHF. The CDR3 bases are TGTGCTTCAGCTACGGTCAGGGGTACCTTGGGCAATCAGCCCCAGCATTTT.

In its sample, this clone was seen many times. The rearrangement joins TRBV7-8 to TRBJ1-2, with 8 bases lining up with TRBD1. The ends lost 1 base at V and 4 bases at J; junction bases unmatched: 5. The CDR3 covers 15 residues. CDR1 is SGHVS, CDR2 FQNEAQ, per germline. CDR3 amino acids: CASSLDGQGFYGYTF. The CDR3 DNA reads as TGTGCCAGCAGCTTAGATGGACAGGGCTTCTATGGCTACACCTTC.

This clone is labeled medium-sized. V gene TRBV6-2 or TRBV6-3 combines with J gene TRBJ2-7; possible D gene TRBD1, 5 bases. In germline, CDR1 is MNHEY, CDR2 SVGEGT. Trimming left V 0 bases short and J 6 bases short, with 6 bases between. The CDR3 covers 12 residues. The CDR3 spells CASSYSRVEQYF. CDR3 coding DNA: TGTGCCAGCAGTTACTCCAGGGTCGAGCAGTACTTC.

In its sample, this clone was seen many times. The rearrangement links TRBV12-3 or TRBV12-4 to TRBJ2-2; D might be TRBD1 (5 bases). V lost 8 bases and J 5 bases, leaving 18 bases between the germline ends. The CDR3 runs to 15 residues. This CDR3 reads CASYFGATQTGELFF. CDR3 nucleotides: TGTGCCAGCTATTTTGGGGCCACCCAAACCGGGGAGCTGTTTTTT.

Only a few counts were recorded for this clone. The rearrangement uses TRBV20-1 and TRBJ2-3; 15 nucleotides match TRBD2. The CDR3 is made up of 22 amino acids. V gave up 2 bases and J gave up 3 bases; unmatched junction bases: 21. CDR1 and CDR2 from the germline V gene are DFQATT and SNEGSKA (reference sequence). In DNA form, the CDR3 reads TGCAGTGCTAGACGTATTAGCCCTGCGGTAGTCGGGACTAGCGGGAGGACAGATACGCAGTATTTT. Protein product: CSARRISPAVVGTSGRTDTQYF.

The sample holds many counts of this clone. The genes are TRBV7-3 and TRBJ1-1; no clear D gene. Germline V gene data show CDR1 as SGHTA and CDR2 as FQGTGA. Trimming took off 0 bases at V and 5 bases at J, with 13 bases between the two ends. The CDR3 sequence is 15 residues long. CDR3 nucleotides: TGTGCCAGCAGCTTAACCCCCCGGAGGAGTACTGAAGCTTTCTTT. Its translation: CASSLTPRRSTEAFF. Drawing the rest from reference TRBV7-3 and TRBJ1-1, the complete variable domain is GAGVSQTPSNKVTEKGKYVELRCDPISGHTALYWYRQSLGQGPEFLIYFQGTGAADDSGLPNDRFFAVRPEGSVSTLKIQRTERGDSAVYLCASSLTPRRSTEAFFGQGTRLTVV.

This clone was counted only a few times. The CDR3 sequence is CASSFKSGEQYF. CDR3 nucleotide sequence: TGTGCCAGCAGTTTTAAAAGTGGGGAGCAGTACTTC. The J gene is TRBJ2-7, the V gene TRBV6-9, with D unclear. Between the trimmed V and J ends, which lost 4 bases and 7 bases, there was a span of 11 bases. The CDR3 length is 12 residues. Germline V lookup: CDR1 MNHGY, CDR2 SVAAGI.

This clone was seen a few times. This chain joins TRBV7-9 and TRBJ2-7; D not resolved. Germline loops: CDR1 SEHNR, CDR2 FQNEAQ (reference sequence). Trimming took off 0 bases at V and 2 bases at J, with 2 bases between the two ends. The CDR3 extends over 12 amino acids. The CDR3 is CASSLATYEQYF. DNA of the CDR3: TGTGCCAGCAGCTTAGCGACCTACGAGCAGTACTTC.

This clone has at least ten counts. This chain uses TRBV3-1 with TRBJ1-3; 9 nucleotides line up with TRBD1. The germline gives CDR1 LGHDT, CDR2 YNNKEL (reference sequence). The ends lost 0 bases at V and 6 bases at J; junction bases unmatched: 15. The CDR3 length is 19 residues. Here the CDR3 reads CASSQETGTGRENLNTIYF. The CDR3 region has the DNA TGTGCCAGCAGCCAAGAAACCGGGACAGGGAGAGAAAATTTAAACACCATATATTTT.